A single sample gave rise to the 9 T cell receptor beta chains below, sequenced in a study of blood T cell repertoires in COVID-19. Assay: immunoSEQ multiplex PCR; the TCRdb copy retains only in-frame clones and omits some. The sample lists approximately 65,000 clones, 70% to 90% occurring once. The sequenced sample was peripheral blood. The receptors come from a man in his fifties or sixties with acute or convalescent COVID-19.

V usage is TRBV2 and J usage is TRBJ2-3, with D perhaps matching TRBD2 (5 bases). V was shortened by 5 bases and J by 8 bases, with 8 bases between the two germline ends. CDR1 is SNHLY and CDR2 is FYNNEI in the germline V gene. The CDR3 runs 11 residues. The CDR3 loop reads CASSTEGTQYF. The CDR3 nucleotides read TGTGCCAGCAGTACCGAGGGTACGCAGTATTTT.

A few counts support this clone. The chain combines TRBV5-8 with TRBJ1-2, with D possibly matching TRBD1 (6 bases). V lost 0 bases and J lost 3, with 15 bases in between. The CDR3 sequence is 16 residues long. Looked up from germline, CDR1 is SGHTS and CDR2 is YDEGEE. As DNA, the CDR3 is TGTGCCAGCAGCTTGGCCTCAGGGGAGGGATACTATGGCTACACCTTC. Protein: CASSLASGEGYYGYTF.

The chain joins TRBV6-8 to TRBJ1-4, with D perhaps matching TRBD1 (6 bases). Trimming cost V 9 bases and J 0 bases, with 8 bases left between them. From germline, CDR1 is MNHGY and CDR2 SAAAGT. The CDR3 length is 13 residues. The CDR3 is CARDSATNEKLFF. The CDR3 nucleotides read TGTGCCAGGGACAGCGCAACTAATGAAAAACTGTTTTTT.

The chain uses TRBV25-1 and TRBJ2-7; the D gene is possibly TRBD1 (5 bases). The CDR3 has 11 amino acids. The V gene's germline CDR1 is MGHDK and CDR2 SYGVNS. Trimming left V 10 bases short and J 11 bases short, with 18 bases between. The DNA of the CDR3 is TGTGCCACACAAGACGGCCAGGGAAAGTACTTC. The encoded protein is CATQDGQGKYF.

The gene calls are TRBV7-3 and TRBJ2-5, with D tentatively TRBD1 (6 bases). Trimming removed 3 bases from V and 7 bases from J, with 18 bases in between. This CDR3 spans 15 amino acids. From germline, CDR1 is SGHTA and CDR2 FQGTGA. The CDR3 protein is CASSFNTRGNGTQYF. CDR3 sequence (DNA): TGTGCCAGCAGCTTTAACACAAGGGGGAACGGGACCCAGTACTTC.

In its sample, this clone was seen once. V gene TRBV10-3 combines with J gene TRBJ1-1; maybe TRBD1 (5 bases). The V end lost 4 bases, the J end lost 1 base, and 13 bases lay between the germline ends. The CDR3 has 15 residues. The germline gives CDR1 ENHRY, CDR2 SYGVKD. CDR3 sequence reads: CAISAPGGGNTEAFF. As DNA, the CDR3 is TGTGCCATCAGTGCCCCCGGGGGGGGGAACACTGAAGCTTTCTTT.

The sample holds one count of this clone. The chain employs TRBV6-1 and TRBJ2-5; no firm D call. Germline values: CDR1 MNHNS, CDR2 SASEGT. Trimming stripped 3 bases from V and 5 bases from J, with 10 bases between. The CDR3 has 13 amino acids. The CDR3, as DNA: TGTGCCAGCAGTGAGGGTCTCGGGGAGACCCAGTACTTC. Translated: CASSEGLGETQYF.

The CDR3, as DNA: TGTGCCTGGAGTGTAGAGACCTCGCGCGGATCCATATATTTT. Amino acid sequence: CAWSVETSRGSIYF. This sequence joins TRBV30 and TRBJ1-3; D gene ambiguous. The CDR3 contains 14 residues. Germline values: CDR1 GTSNPN, CDR2 SVGIG (reference sequence). Trimming removed 0 bases at V and 11 bases at J, with 17 bases between.

This chain uses TRBV28 with TRBJ2-7; the match to TRBD1 covers 10 bases. Losses at the gene ends were 4 bases for V and 2 bases for J; bases not matched to a gene: 5. CDR1 and CDR2 from the germline V gene are MDHEN and SYDVKM. The CDR3 spans 15 residues. The chain's CDR3 is CASSSGTGVAYEQYF. The CDR3, as DNA: TGTGCCAGCAGTTCCGGGACAGGGGTAGCCTACGAGCAGTACTTC.